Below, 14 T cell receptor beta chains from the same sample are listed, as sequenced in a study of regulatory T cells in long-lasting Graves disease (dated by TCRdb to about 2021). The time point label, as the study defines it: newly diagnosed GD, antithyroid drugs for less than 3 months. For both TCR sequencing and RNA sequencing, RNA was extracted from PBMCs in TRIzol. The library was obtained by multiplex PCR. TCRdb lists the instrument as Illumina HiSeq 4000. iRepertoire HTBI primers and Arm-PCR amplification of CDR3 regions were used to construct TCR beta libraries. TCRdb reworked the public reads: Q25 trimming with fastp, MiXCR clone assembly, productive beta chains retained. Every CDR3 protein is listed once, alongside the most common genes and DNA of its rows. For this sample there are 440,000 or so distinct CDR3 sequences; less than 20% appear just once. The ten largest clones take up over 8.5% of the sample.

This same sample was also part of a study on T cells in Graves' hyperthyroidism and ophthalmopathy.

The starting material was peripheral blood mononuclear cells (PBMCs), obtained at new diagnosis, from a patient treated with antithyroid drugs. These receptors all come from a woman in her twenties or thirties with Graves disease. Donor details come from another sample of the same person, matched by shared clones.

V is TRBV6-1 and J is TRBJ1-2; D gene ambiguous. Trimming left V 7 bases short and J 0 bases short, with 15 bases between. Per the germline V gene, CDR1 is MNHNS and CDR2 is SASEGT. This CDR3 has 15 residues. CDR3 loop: CASTPRSGSNYGYTF. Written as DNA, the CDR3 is TGTGCCAGCACCCCTCGCAGCGGATCTAACTATGGCTACACCTTC.

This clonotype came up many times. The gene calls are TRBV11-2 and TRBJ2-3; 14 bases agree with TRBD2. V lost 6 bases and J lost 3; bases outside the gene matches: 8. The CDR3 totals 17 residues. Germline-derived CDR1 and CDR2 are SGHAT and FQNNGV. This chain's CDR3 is CASSPGTSGSSTDTQYF. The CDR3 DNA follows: TGTGCCAGCAGTCCAGGGACTAGCGGGAGTAGTACAGATACGCAGTATTTT.

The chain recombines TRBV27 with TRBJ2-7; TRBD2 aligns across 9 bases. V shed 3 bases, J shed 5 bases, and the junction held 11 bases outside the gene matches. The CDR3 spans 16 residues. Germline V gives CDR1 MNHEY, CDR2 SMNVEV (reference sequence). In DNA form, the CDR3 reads TGTGCCAGCAGTTTCCTGGCAGCGGGAGGACTCAACGAGCAGTACTTC. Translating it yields CASSFLAAGGLNEQYF.

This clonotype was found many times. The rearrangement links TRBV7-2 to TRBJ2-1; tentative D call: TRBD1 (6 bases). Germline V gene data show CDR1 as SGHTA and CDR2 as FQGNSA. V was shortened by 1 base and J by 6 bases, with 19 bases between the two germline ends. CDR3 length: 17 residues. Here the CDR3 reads CASSLVRGGTPGNEQFF. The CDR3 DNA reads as TGTGCCAGCAGCTTAGTACGTGGGGGCACCCCGGGCAATGAGCAGTTCTTC. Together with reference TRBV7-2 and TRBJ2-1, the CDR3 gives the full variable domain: GAGVSQSPSNKVTEKGKDVELRCDPISGHTALYWYRQSLGQGLEFLIYFQGNSAPDKSGLPSDRFSAERTGGSVSTLTIQRTQQEDSAVYLCASSLVRGGTPGNEQFFGPGTRLTVL.

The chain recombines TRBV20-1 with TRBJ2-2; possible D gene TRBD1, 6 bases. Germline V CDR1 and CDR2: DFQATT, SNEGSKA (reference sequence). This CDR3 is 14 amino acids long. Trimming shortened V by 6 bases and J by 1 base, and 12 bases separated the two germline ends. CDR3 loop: CSAPRQENTGELFF. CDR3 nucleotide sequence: TGCAGTGCGCCCCGACAGGAGAACACCGGGGAGCTGTTTTTT.

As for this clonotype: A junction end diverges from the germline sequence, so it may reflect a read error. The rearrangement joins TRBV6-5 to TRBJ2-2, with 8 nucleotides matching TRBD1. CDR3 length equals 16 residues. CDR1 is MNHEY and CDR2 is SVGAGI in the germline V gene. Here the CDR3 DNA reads TGTGCCAGCAGCTACTTGGGACAGGCGAACACCGGGGAGCTGTTTTTT. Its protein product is CASSYLGQANTGELFF.

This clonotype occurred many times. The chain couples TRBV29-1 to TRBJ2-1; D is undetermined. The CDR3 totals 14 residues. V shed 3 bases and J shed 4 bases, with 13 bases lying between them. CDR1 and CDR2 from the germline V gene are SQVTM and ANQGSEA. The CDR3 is CSVEVAGSYNEQFF. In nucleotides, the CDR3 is TGCAGCGTTGAGGTGGCAGGCTCTTACAATGAGCAGTTCTTC.

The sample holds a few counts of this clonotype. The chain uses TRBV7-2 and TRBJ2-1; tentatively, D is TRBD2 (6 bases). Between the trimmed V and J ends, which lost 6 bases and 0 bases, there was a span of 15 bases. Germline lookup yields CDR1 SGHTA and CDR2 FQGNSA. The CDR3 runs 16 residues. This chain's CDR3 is CASRAGTSSSYNEQFF. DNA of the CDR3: TGTGCCAGCAGAGCCGGGACTTCCAGCTCCTACAATGAGCAGTTCTTC.

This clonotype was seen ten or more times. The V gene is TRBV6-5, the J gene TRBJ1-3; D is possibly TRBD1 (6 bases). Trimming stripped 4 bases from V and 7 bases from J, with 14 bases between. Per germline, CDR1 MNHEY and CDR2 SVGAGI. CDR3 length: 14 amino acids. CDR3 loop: CASSFPDSRNTIYF. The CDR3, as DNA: TGTGCCAGCAGTTTCCCGGACAGTCGGAACACCATATATTTT.

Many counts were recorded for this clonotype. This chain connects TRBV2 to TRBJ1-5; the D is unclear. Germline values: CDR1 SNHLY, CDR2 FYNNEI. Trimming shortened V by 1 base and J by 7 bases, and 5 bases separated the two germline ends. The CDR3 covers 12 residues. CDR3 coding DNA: TGTGCCAGCAGTGAAGAGGCGCAGCCCCAGCATTTT. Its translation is CASSEEAQPQHF.

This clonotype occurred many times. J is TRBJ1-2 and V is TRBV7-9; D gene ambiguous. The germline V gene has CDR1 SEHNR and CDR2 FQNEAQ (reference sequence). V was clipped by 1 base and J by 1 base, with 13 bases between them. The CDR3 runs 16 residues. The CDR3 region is CASSLGHASNNYGYTF. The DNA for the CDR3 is TGTGCCAGCAGCTTAGGGCACGCCTCAAATAACTATGGCTACACCTTC.

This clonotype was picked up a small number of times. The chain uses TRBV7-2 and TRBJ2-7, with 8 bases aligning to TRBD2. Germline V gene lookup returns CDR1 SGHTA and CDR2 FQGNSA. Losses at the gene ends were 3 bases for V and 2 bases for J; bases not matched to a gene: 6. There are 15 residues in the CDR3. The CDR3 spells CASSFSSGNTYEQYF. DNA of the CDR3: TGTGCCAGCAGCTTCAGTAGCGGGAACACCTACGAGCAGTACTTC.

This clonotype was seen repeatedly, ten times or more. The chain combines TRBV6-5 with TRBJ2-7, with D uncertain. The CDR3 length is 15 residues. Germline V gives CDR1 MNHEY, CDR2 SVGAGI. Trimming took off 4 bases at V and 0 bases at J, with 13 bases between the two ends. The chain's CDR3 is CASSSPSEASYEQYF. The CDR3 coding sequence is TGTGCCAGCAGTTCCCCCTCGGAAGCCTCCTACGAGCAGTACTTC.

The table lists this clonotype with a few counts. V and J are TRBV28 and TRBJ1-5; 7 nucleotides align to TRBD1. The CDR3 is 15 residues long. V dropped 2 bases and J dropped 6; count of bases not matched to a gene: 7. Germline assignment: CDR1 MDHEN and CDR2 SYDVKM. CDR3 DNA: TGTGCCAGCAGTTTAAGGCAGGGGGGAGGTCAGCCCCAGCATTTT. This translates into CASSLRQGGGQPQHF.